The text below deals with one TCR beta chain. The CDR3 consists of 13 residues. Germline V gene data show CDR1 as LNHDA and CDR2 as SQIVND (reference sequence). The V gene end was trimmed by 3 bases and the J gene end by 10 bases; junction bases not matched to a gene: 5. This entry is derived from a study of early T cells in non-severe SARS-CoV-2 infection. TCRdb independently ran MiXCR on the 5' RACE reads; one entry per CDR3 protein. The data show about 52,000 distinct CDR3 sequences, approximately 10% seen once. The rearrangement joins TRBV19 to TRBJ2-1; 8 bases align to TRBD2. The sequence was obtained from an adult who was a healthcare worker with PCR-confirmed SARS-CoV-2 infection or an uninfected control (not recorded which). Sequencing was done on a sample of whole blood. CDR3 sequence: CASSIGTSEEQFF. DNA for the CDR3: TGTGCCAGTAGTATCGGGACTAGTGAGGAGCAGTTCTTC.